Included here is one T cell receptor beta chain sequence, with context. The antigen remains unidentified. Other DNA sequences in the sample encode the same CDR3. This entry is derived from a study of shared clonotypes between healthy human individuals. Germline V CDR1 and CDR2: SEHNR, FQNEAQ (reference sequence). This CDR3 is built from 12 residues. V gave up 3 bases and J gave up 2 bases, with 5 bases separating them. Study conclusions and caveats: An anticipated effect of sequencing depth on clonotype sharing among donors was recognized.

Some clones are missing from TCRdb's copy, which holds only in-frame ones; the method was immunoSEQ multiplex PCR. The sample has around 610,000 clones, around 96% seen once. Naive CD8 cells lacked CD45RO, underwent positive selection for CCR7 and left out terminally differentiated effector memory CD45RA+ cells. This TCR derives from a woman between 25 and 40 years old in good health. Sequencing was done on a sample of naive CD8+ T cells sorted from blood. The chain links TRBV7-9 to TRBJ2-7; D remains ambiguous. CDR3 protein: CASSLGAYEQYF. CDR3 DNA: TGTGCCAGCAGCTTGGGTGCCTACGAGCAGTACTTC.